Shown below are 22 T cell receptor beta chains from a single sample sequenced in a study of cytomegalovirus exposure and HLA in healthy donors. Primers for the PCR totalled 60 Vbeta and 13 Jbeta. Produced via immunoSEQ multiplex PCR; TCRdb's table is partial and in-frame only. Of about 230,000 clones in the sample, 70% to 85% were seen once. The sample taken for sequencing was PBMCs. The receptor set was obtained from a woman in her thirties or forties in good health and CMV-seronegative.

The rearrangement uses TRBV7-2 and TRBJ1-4, with 7 nucleotides matching TRBD1. Per the germline V gene, CDR1 is SGHTA and CDR2 is FQGNSA. V was pared by 7 bases and J by 8 bases, with 7 bases of the junction left unmatched. CDR3 size: 13 residues. CDR3 sequence reads: CASKKGAGEKLFF. The CDR3 DNA sequence: TGTGCCAGCAAGAAGGGGGCGGGGGAAAAACTGTTTTTT.

Worth noting for this clone: At the DNA level, this CDR3 is encoded by other sequences in the same sample as well. The V and J genes are TRBV6-1 and TRBJ1-1; D not resolved. The CDR3 loop spans 14 amino acids. V was shortened by 2 bases and J by 1 base, with 8 bases between the two germline ends. Germline CDR1 and CDR2: MNHNS and SASEGT. CDR3 loop: CASSERGQNTEAFF. CDR3 coding DNA: TGTGCCAGCAGTGAAAGAGGCCAGAACACTGAAGCTTTCTTT.

V is TRBV28 and J is TRBJ1-2; maybe TRBD1 (5 bases). CDR1 MDHEN and CDR2 SYDVKM come from the germline V gene. V lost 8 bases and J 8 bases, leaving 18 bases between the germline ends. The CDR3 spans 13 residues. The CDR3 is CASFGAGSLGYTF. The DNA for the CDR3 is TGTGCCAGCTTCGGGGCGGGATCTCTAGGCTACACCTTC.

Points on this clone: At one of its ends the junction is not consistent with the germline gene, which may arise from a read error. The V gene is TRBV2, the J gene TRBJ2-1; no clear D. Germline CDR1 is SNHLY and CDR2 is FYNNEI. This CDR3 region has 11 residues. As DNA, the CDR3 is TGTGTCAGCTTGTCCGAGAGGCGGCAGTTCTTC. Protein product: CVSLSERRQFF.

This clone was counted only a few times. The chain links TRBV5-6 to TRBJ1-5, with D uncertain. V was pared by 4 bases and J by 0 bases, with 14 bases between. The CDR3 length is 16 residues. Germline CDR1 and CDR2: SGHDT and YYEEEE. CDR3 residues: CASSALAAASNQPQHF. The CDR3 DNA sequence: TGTGCCAGCAGCGCTCTAGCTGCAGCTAGCAATCAGCCCCAGCATTTT. The whole variable domain, filled in from reference TRBV5-6 and TRBJ1-5, reads DAGVTQSPTHLIKTRGQQVTLRCSPKSGHDTVSWYQQALGQGPQFIFQYYEEEERQRGNFPDRFSGHQFPNYSSELNVNALLLGDSALYLCASSALAAASNQPQHFGDGTRLSIL.

The chain links TRBV7-9 to TRBJ1-2; D is possibly TRBD1 (5 bases). Germline V CDR1 and CDR2: SEHNR, FQNEAQ (reference sequence). V lost 6 bases and J 0 bases, leaving 14 bases between the germline ends. This CDR3 is 15 amino acids long. This chain's CDR3 is CASRAWGGANYGYTF. CDR3 nucleotide sequence: TGTGCCAGCAGGGCATGGGGGGGAGCTAACTATGGCTACACCTTC.

The chain has TRBV30 and TRBJ1-2; D is unclear. Trimming pared 4 bases from V and 7 bases from J, leaving 19 bases between. Per the germline V gene, CDR1 is GTSNPN and CDR2 is SVGIG (reference sequence). The CDR3 extends over 14 amino acids. CDR3 coding DNA: TGTGCCTGGATCAAGCCCAACTTTCCCTCTGGCTACACCTTC. Its translation: CAWIKPNFPSGYTF.

J is TRBJ2-5 and V is TRBV7-2; the D is unclear. V was pared by 2 bases and J by 0 bases, with 10 bases between. Germline loops: CDR1 SGHTA, CDR2 FQGNSA. The CDR3 consists of 15 residues. The CDR3: CASSLMKRNQETQYF. The CDR3 DNA follows: TGTGCCAGCAGCTTAATGAAGAGGAACCAAGAGACCCAGTACTTC.

The chain joins TRBV11-3 to TRBJ2-3; no clear D gene. V was pared by 0 bases and J by 2 bases, with 12 bases between. The CDR3 sequence is 16 residues long. CDR1 is SGHNT, CDR2 YENEEA, per germline. CDR3 DNA: TGTGCCAGCAGCTTAGATTTGGGCACTTCCACAGATACGCAGTATTTT. It codes for CASSLDLGTSTDTQYF.

The gene calls are TRBV5-4 and TRBJ2-2; weak D call: TRBD1 (6 bases). Germline V gene lookup returns CDR1 SGHNT and CDR2 YYREEE (reference sequence). V lost 0 bases to trimming and J lost 5 bases, with 11 bases between them. The CDR3 contains 15 residues. The CDR3 sequence: CASSLGQGYTGELFF. In nucleotides, the CDR3 is TGTGCCAGCAGCTTGGGGCAGGGGTATACCGGGGAGCTGTTTTTT.

The chain carries TRBV25-1 and TRBJ2-6; D is undetermined. The CDR3 spans 16 residues. Germline V CDR1 and CDR2: MGHDK, SYGVNS. Trimming left V 3 bases short and J 0 bases short, with 9 bases between. The CDR3 DNA is TGTGCCAGCAGTGATCTCGCGCACTCTGGGGCCAACGTCCTGACTTTC. Encoded protein: CASSDLAHSGANVLTF. Full variable domain (rest looked up from reference TRBV25-1 and TRBJ2-6): EADIYQTPRYLVIGTGKKITLECSQTMGHDKMYWYQQDPGMELHLIHYSYGVNSTEKGDLSSESTVSRIRTEHFPLTLESARPSHTSQYLCASSDLAHSGANVLTFGAGSRLTVL.

The CDR3 loop reads CASIPAGRWTEAFF. For the CDR3, the DNA is TGTGCCAGCATCCCGGCGGGTCGATGGACTGAAGCTTTCTTT. The J gene is TRBJ1-1, the V gene TRBV11-2; D is unresolved. Germline V lookup: CDR1 SGHAT, CDR2 FQNNGV. The CDR3 is 14 amino acids. Between the trimmed V and J ends, which lost 7 bases and 5 bases, there was a span of 17 bases.

V is TRBV4-2 and J is TRBJ2-1; TRBD2 agrees at 10 bases. The germline gives CDR1 LGHNA, CDR2 YNFKEQ. J gave up 6 bases and V 0 bases, and 5 bases lay outside the gene matches. CDR3 length: 16 amino acids. This CDR3 is CASSQEGSGGVNEQFF. In nucleotides, the CDR3 is TGTGCCAGCAGCCAAGAGGGAAGCGGGGGGGTCAATGAGCAGTTCTTC.

The V and J genes are TRBV29-1 and TRBJ1-2, with D maybe TRBD1 (5 bases). Looked up from germline, CDR1 is SQVTM and CDR2 is ANQGSEA. This CDR3 spans 17 amino acids. V lost 2 bases and J lost 0, with 19 bases in between. Here the CDR3 reads CSVELPAGPTTNYGYTF. In DNA form, the CDR3 reads TGCAGCGTTGAACTCCCCGCGGGGCCTACCACTAACTATGGCTACACCTTC.

The rearrangement joins TRBV9 to TRBJ2-2; no reliable D call. V was clipped by 3 bases and J by 5 bases, with 11 bases between them. Looked up from germline, CDR1 is SGDLS and CDR2 is YYNGEE. The CDR3 spans 14 residues. The CDR3 DNA is TGTGCCAGCAGCGCCCCTAGTCGAACCGGGGAGCTGTTTTTT. It encodes CASSAPSRTGELFF.

The CDR3 nucleotides are TGTGCCAGCAGTTACTCGTGGCGGGGGGGCCCGGATACGCAGTATTTT. Translation gives CASSYSWRGGPDTQYF. The chain carries TRBV6-5 and TRBJ2-3; TRBD2 matches 9 bases. Germline V gives CDR1 MNHEY, CDR2 SVGAGI. The CDR3 has 16 residues. Losses at the gene ends were 0 bases for V and 6 bases for J; bases not matched to a gene: 7.

The J gene is TRBJ2-7, the V gene TRBV6-1; 12 bases are shared with TRBD1. CDR1 and CDR2 (germline): MNHNS, SASEGT. The V gene end was trimmed by 6 bases and the J gene end by 6 bases; junction bases not matched to a gene: 6. This CDR3 has 14 residues. Here the CDR3 DNA reads TGTGCCAGCAGCCGGGACAGGGGGCTCGGCGAGCAGTACTTC. Protein product: CASSRDRGLGEQYF.

The genes are TRBV25-1 and TRBJ2-5; tentatively, D is TRBD2 (6 bases). Germline-derived CDR1 and CDR2 are MGHDK and SYGVNS. The CDR3 sequence is 15 residues long. Between the trimmed V and J ends, which lost 0 bases and 8 bases, there was a span of 16 bases. CDR3 DNA: TGTGCCAGCAGTGAATATCACGGGGAGGCTCCAACCCAGTACTTC. Amino acids: CASSEYHGEAPTQYF.

V and J are TRBV5-1 and TRBJ2-2; D may be TRBD2 (6 bases). This CDR3 has 16 residues. Trimming shortened V by 0 bases and J by 2 bases, and 11 bases separated the two germline ends. Germline V gene data show CDR1 as SGHRS and CDR2 as YFSETQ. The CDR3 sequence is CASSLASGLNTGELFF. The CDR3 DNA is TGCGCCAGCAGCTTGGCATCGGGACTCAACACCGGGGAGCTGTTTTTT.

The CDR3 spells CASSLGTSGGAGETQYF. The DNA for the CDR3 is TGTGCCAGCAGCTTAGGAACTAGCGGGGGGGCCGGAGAGACCCAGTACTTC. The V gene is TRBV13, the J gene TRBJ2-5, with 13 positions matching TRBD2. V was clipped by 0 bases and J by 4 bases; unmatched bases: 5. Looked up from germline, CDR1 is PRHDT and CDR2 is FYEKMQ (reference sequence). The CDR3 has 17 amino acids.

The chain recombines TRBV30 with TRBJ2-5; D is perhaps TRBD2 (6 bases). Trimming cost V 3 bases and J 5 bases, with 13 bases left between them. The germline gives CDR1 GTSNPN, CDR2 SVGIG (reference sequence). The CDR3 is 13 amino acids. The CDR3 reads CAWRWAGRETQYF. CDR3 DNA: TGTGCCTGGAGGTGGGCAGGGAGGGAGACCCAGTACTTC.

Only a few counts were recorded for this clone. The genes are TRBV7-8 and TRBJ2-6, with D unclear. Between the trimmed V and J ends, which lost 0 bases and 4 bases, there was a span of 4 bases. Germline V gene sequence: CDR1 SGHVS, CDR2 FQNEAQ. This CDR3 comprises 14 residues. This chain's CDR3 is CASSLAIGANVLTF. Written as DNA, the CDR3 is TGTGCCAGCAGCTTAGCCATCGGGGCCAACGTCCTGACTTTC.